The clone carrying this TCR beta chain was detected once. The data originate from a study of OX40 agonist ivuxolimab in advanced cancers. Overall study: Patients in the trial were receiving intravenous ivuxolimab every 2 weeks, at doses of 0.01 to 10 mg/kg. A mean age of roughly 66 years, range roughly 20 to 90, was recorded, and more than 80% were male.

Blood draws occurred at baseline, cycle 4 day 1, and cycle 7 day 1. TCRdb keeps only in-frame clones here, not all; method: immunoSEQ multiplex PCR. Found here are tens of thousands of clones, 75% to 85% of them singletons; the top ten hold 5% to 6.5%. Germline V gene data show CDR1 as SGHRS and CDR2 as YFSETQ. Deletions cut 4 bases from V and 3 bases from J, with 17 bases between. The CDR3 contains 15 residues. This receptor was obtained from an adult with an advanced solid tumor such as melanoma, head and neck, liver or kidney cancer. The rearrangement links TRBV5-1 to TRBJ2-7, with D perhaps matching TRBD1 (6 bases). This material consisted of CD4+ or CD8+ T cells sorted from blood, taken in a trial of the OX40 agonist ivuxolimab. The CDR3 here is CASSPQRGQLYEQYF. In DNA form, the CDR3 reads TGCGCCAGCAGCCCTCAACGAGGACAGCTCTACGAGCAGTACTTC.